The sequence of this T cell receptor (beta chain) was determined in a study of cytomegalovirus exposure and HLA in healthy donors. In the study overall: Sequencing of roughly 180 million T cells in an earlier analysis found 100 million to 140 million unique TCR beta sequences. Study results and limitations: A later examination showed that TCR association rates differed by HLA locus, with DRB1 most and HLA-C fewest. The investigators catalogued 150 to 200 TCR beta chains as cytomegalovirus-associated. Highly shared variants forming one cluster were likely a sequencing artifact.

The CDR3 covers 15 residues. The V segment lost 6 bases and the J segment 4 bases; nucleotides outside the gene matches: 4. Looked up from germline, CDR1 is SGHTA and CDR2 is FQGNSA. Primers: 60 Vbeta forward and 13 Jbeta reverse. Sequenced by immunoSEQ multiplex PCR; TCRdb stores in-frame clones only, minus some. Its table lists approximately 46,000 clones. Note on this clone: Antigen specificity is unknown.

The sequence was collected from a male donor in good health and CMV-seronegative. The sample consisted of PBMCs. This chain connects TRBV7-2 to TRBJ2-2; the match to TRBD2 covers 11 bases. As DNA, the CDR3 is TGTGCCAGCAGTCGACTAGCGGGATCCACCGGGGAGCTGTTTTTT. It yields the protein CASSRLAGSTGELFF.